This T cell receptor (beta chain) was observed in a study of blood T cell repertoires in COVID-19. Study context: COVID-19 samples collected from the United States, Italy and Spain covered acute and convalescent phases. The cDNA or gDNA used as material had been derived from T cells, B-cell-depleted T cells, or PBMCs.

The germline V gene encodes CDR1 SGHTA and CDR2 FQGNSA. This CDR3 region has 13 residues. Trimming removed 5 bases from V and 4 bases from J, with 9 bases in between. In its sample, this clone is medium-sized. Original handling: It was from reference gene primer amplification that nucleated cell counts were estimated. Sequenced by immunoSEQ multiplex PCR; TCRdb stores in-frame clones only, minus some. V, J and clone size are taken as reported in that table, and D and trimming were inferred from the DNA itself. The sample has about 110,000 clones, roughly 88% seen once. The chain is built from TRBV7-2 and TRBJ1-5; D uncertain. This sequence originates from a human donor in a cohort sampled during active COVID-19. Sequencing was carried out using peripheral blood. As DNA, the CDR3 is TGTGCCAGCAGCAGGTACGGGAATCAGCCCCAGCATTTT. This translates into CASSRYGNQPQHF.